A selection of T cell receptor beta chains follows, all from one sample in a study of neoadjuvant anti-PD-1 for oral cavity cancer. Some clones are missing from TCRdb's copy, which holds only in-frame ones; the method was immunoSEQ multiplex PCR. The profile covers around 14,000 clones, with 65% to 75% appearing a single time and under 3.5% taken by the ten largest. The specimen was PBMCs, collected after nivolumab (anti-PD-1) treatment. The receptor set was obtained from a person between 35 and 79 years old with oral cavity squamous cell carcinoma. CDR3s include the opening cysteine and the closing phenylalanine or tryptophan. Each record gives: V gene, clone size, D gene, J gene, CDR3 protein, CDR3 DNA. The D gene is left open where the match is weak. Expanded clones get a size class; other rows say once, few or many, or leave the size out.

v_gene: TRBV30
abundance: -
d_gene: -
j_gene: TRBJ2-5
CDR3aa: CAWSRGLWETQYF
CDR3nt: TGTGCCTGGTCCCGGGGTTTATGGGAGACCCAGTACTTC

v_gene: TRBV29-1
abundance: -
d_gene: -
j_gene: TRBJ2-1
CDR3aa: CSVGGGSGPYNEQFF
CDR3nt: TGCAGCGTTGGAGGAGGGTCCGGACCCTACAATGAGCAGTTCTTC

v_gene: TRBV7-6
abundance: -
d_gene: TRBD1
j_gene: TRBJ2-7
CDR3aa: CASSLEGAGRSYEQYF
CDR3nt: TGTGCCAGCAGCTTAGAGGGGGCAGGAAGGAGTTACGAGCAGTACTTC

v_gene: TRBV7-8
abundance: -
d_gene: TRBD2
j_gene: TRBJ2-2
CDR3aa: CASNLAGGTGELFF
CDR3nt: TGTGCCAGCAATTTAGCGGGAGGCACCGGGGAGCTGTTTTTT

v_gene: TRBV28
abundance: -
d_gene: TRBD1
j_gene: TRBJ2-1
CDR3aa: CASGPQRHRGGQQFF
CDR3nt: TGTGCCAGCGGCCCGCAGCGTCACAGGGGTGGACAGCAGTTCTTC

v_gene: TRBV13
abundance: -
d_gene: -
j_gene: TRBJ2-2
CDR3aa: CASSKVQTRGWAGELFF
CDR3nt: TGTGCCAGCAGCAAGGTCCAGACTAGGGGTTGGGCCGGGGAGCTGTTTTTT

v_gene: TRBV21-1
abundance: -
d_gene: -
j_gene: TRBJ2-7
CDR3aa: CASRNGDSVTSEQYF
CDR3nt: TGTGCCAGCAGGAACGGGGACAGCGTTACCAGCGAGCAGTACTTC

v_gene: TRBV18
abundance: -
d_gene: -
j_gene: TRBJ1-1
CDR3aa: CASSPQNTEAFF
CDR3nt: TGTGCCAGCTCACCCCAGAACACTGAAGCTTTCTTT

v_gene: TRBV19
abundance: once
d_gene: -
j_gene: TRBJ1-1
CDR3aa: CASTSGLNTEAFF
CDR3nt: TGTGCCAGTACTTCCGGGCTGAACACTGAAGCTTTCTTT

v_gene: TRBV10-3
abundance: once
d_gene: -
j_gene: TRBJ2-2
CDR3aa: CAISESRASANTGELFF
CDR3nt: TGTGCCATCAGTGAGTCACGGGCTAGCGCGAACACCGGGGAGCTGTTTTTT

v_gene: TRBV13
abundance: -
d_gene: -
j_gene: TRBJ2-2
CDR3aa: CASSLGYTGELFF
CDR3nt: TGTGCCAGCAGCCTGGGGTACACCGGGGAGCTGTTTTTT

v_gene: TRBV19
abundance: -
d_gene: TRBD2
j_gene: TRBJ2-1
CDR3aa: CASSMGTSGRYEQFF
CDR3nt: TGTGCCAGTAGTATGGGGACTAGCGGGAGGTATGAGCAGTTCTTC

v_gene: TRBV6-5
abundance: -
d_gene: -
j_gene: TRBJ2-7
CDR3aa: CASSSYWDGSYEQYF
CDR3nt: TGTGCCAGCAGTTCTTATTGGGACGGCTCCTACGAGCAGTACTTC

v_gene: TRBV5-6
abundance: -
d_gene: -
j_gene: TRBJ2-1
CDR3aa: CASSFVGGEQFF
CDR3nt: TGTGCCAGCAGCTTTGTAGGGGGTGAGCAGTTCTTC

v_gene: TRBV10-3
abundance: -
d_gene: TRBD1
j_gene: TRBJ2-7
CDR3aa: CAISQTGGARIEQYF
CDR3nt: TGTGCCATCAGCCAAACAGGGGGCGCTCGGATCGAGCAGTACTTC

v_gene: TRBV29-1
abundance: -
d_gene: -
j_gene: TRBJ1-3
CDR3aa: CSVHAGSGNTIYF
CDR3nt: TGCAGCGTTCACGCGGGCTCTGGAAACACCATATATTTT

v_gene: TRBV20-1
abundance: -
d_gene: -
j_gene: TRBJ2-3
CDR3aa: CSAQKVDTQYF
CDR3nt: TGCAGTGCACAGAAGGTAGATACGCAGTATTTT

v_gene: TRBV7-9
abundance: -
d_gene: TRBD1
j_gene: TRBJ2-7
CDR3aa: CASSSGQGKHEQYF
CDR3nt: TGTGCCAGCAGCTCCGGACAGGGAAAACACGAGCAGTACTTC

v_gene: TRBV20-1
abundance: -
d_gene: TRBD1
j_gene: TRBJ1-2
CDR3aa: CSASDRPEVTF
CDR3nt: TGCAGTGCTTCGGACAGGCCCGAGGTCACCTTC

v_gene: TRBV2
abundance: -
d_gene: TRBD1
j_gene: TRBJ2-4
CDR3aa: CASREETGAKNIQYF
CDR3nt: TGTGCCAGCAGGGAAGAGACAGGGGCCAAAAACATTCAGTACTTC

v_gene: TRBV9
abundance: -
d_gene: -
j_gene: TRBJ2-7
CDR3aa: CASSVGSDSSYEQYF
CDR3nt: TGTGCCAGCAGCGTAGGGTCGGATTCTTCCTACGAGCAGTACTTC

v_gene: TRBV2
abundance: -
d_gene: -
j_gene: TRBJ2-3
CDR3aa: CASTPWGASTDTQYF
CDR3nt: TGTGCCAGCACCCCTTGGGGGGCTAGCACAGATACGCAGTATTTT

v_gene: TRBV10-3
abundance: -
d_gene: TRBD1
j_gene: TRBJ1-4
CDR3aa: CAISESTPTGGREKLFF
CDR3nt: TGTGCCATCAGTGAGTCGACTCCAACAGGGGGCCGGGAAAAACTGTTTTTT

v_gene: TRBV6-5
abundance: -
d_gene: TRBD2
j_gene: TRBJ2-7
CDR3aa: CASSYSKAGGPYEQYF
CDR3nt: TGTGCCAGCAGTTACTCGAAAGCGGGAGGTCCGTACGAGCAGTACTTC

v_gene: TRBV27
abundance: -
d_gene: TRBD1
j_gene: TRBJ1-2
CDR3aa: CASSSRTGEYYGYTF
CDR3nt: TGTGCCAGCAGTTCCCGGACAGGGGAATACTATGGCTACACCTTC

v_gene: TRBV11-3
abundance: -
d_gene: TRBD2
j_gene: TRBJ2-5
CDR3aa: CASSLVSSGQQETQYF
CDR3nt: TGTGCCAGCAGCTTAGTATCTAGCGGGCAACAAGAGACCCAGTACTTC

v_gene: TRBV28
abundance: few
d_gene: TRBD2
j_gene: TRBJ2-7
CDR3aa: CASSLGGLAGAYEQYF
CDR3nt: TGTGCCAGCAGTTTGGGGGGACTAGCGGGAGCCTACGAGCAGTACTTC

v_gene: TRBV5-6
abundance: -
d_gene: -
j_gene: TRBJ1-5
CDR3aa: CASSLVSGDSGNQPQHF
CDR3nt: TGTGCCAGCAGCTTGGTTTCCGGGGATTCAGGCAATCAGCCCCAGCATTTT